This is a list of T cell receptor beta chains from one sample in a study of technical replicates of blood from several donors. TCRdb's table, derived via immunoSEQ multiplex PCR, lists solely in-frame clones and lacks some. The repertoire holds about 49,000 clones, more than 85% seen once, with less than 5% in the top ten. Input material: PBMCs. These receptors were collected from a human donor in good health. Some clones in this sample may be carry-over from other donors' samples. CDR3s include the opening cysteine and the closing phenylalanine or tryptophan. The D gene is left open where the match is weak. Size values are once, few and many counts, or a class for expanded clones, and some rows have none.

v_gene	len	abundance	d_gene	j_gene	CDR3aa	CDR3nt
TRBV29-1	15	.	TRBD1	TRBJ2-7	CSVVGLGQGSYEQYF	TGCAGCGTTGTTGGTCTCGGACAGGGGTCCTACGAGCAGTACTTC
TRBV7-2	15	once	TRBD1	TRBJ1-2	CASSSGQGDPYGYTF	TGTGCCAGCAGCTCCGGGCAGGGGGATCCCTATGGCTACACCTTC
TRBV5-1	14	.	TRBD1	TRBJ1-2	CASSPQGQGDGYTF	TGCGCCAGCAGCCCCCAAGGACAGGGGGATGGCTACACCTTC
TRBV12-2	16	.	.	TRBJ1-1	CASRLRLRAAVTEAFF	TGTGCAAGTCGCTTAAGATTGAGGGCAGCGGTAACTGAAGCTTTCTTT
TRBV15	16	.	.	TRBJ1-6	CATSSSDRDAPSPLHF	TGTGCCACCAGCTCAAGCGACAGAGACGCTCCTTCACCCCTCCACTTT
TRBV7-2	12	.	.	TRBJ1-6	CASSSTDSPLHF	TGTGCCAGCAGCTCGACAGATTCACCCCTCCACTTT
TRBV10-3	16	once	TRBD2	TRBJ2-1	CAISEASGRAVTEQFF	TGTGCCATCAGTGAGGCTAGCGGGAGGGCCGTTACTGAGCAGTTCTTC
TRBV7-2	14	once	TRBD2	TRBJ2-5	CASSSGTSGKTQYF	TGTGCCAGCAGCTCCGGGACTAGCGGGAAGACCCAGTACTTC
TRBV29-1	14	once	.	TRBJ2-3	CSVGLSEPTDTQYF	TGCAGCGTCGGACTTAGCGAGCCCACAGATACGCAGTATTTT
TRBV10-3	14	.	.	TRBJ1-1	CAISTQGASTEAFF	TGTGCCATCAGTACACAGGGAGCGAGTACTGAAGCTTTCTTT
TRBV4-3	17	once	.	TRBJ2-5	CASSPNAARAGQETQYF	TGCGCCAGCAGCCCCAACGCAGCGCGAGCCGGCCAAGAGACCCAGTACTTC
TRBV2	12	.	TRBD1	TRBJ1-2	CASSGGGNGYTF	TGTGCCAGCAGTGGAGGGGGCAATGGCTACACCTTC
TRBV7-2	16	.	TRBD2	TRBJ2-7	CASSLGGSGGLASSTF	TGTGCCAGCAGCTTAGGAGGTAGCGGGGGTTTGGCGAGCAGTACTTTC
TRBV4-3	18	.	TRBD2	TRBJ2-2	CASSQRLAGGIDTGELFF	TGCGCCAGCAGCCAAAGGCTAGCGGGGGGTATAGACACCGGGGAGCTGTTTTTT
TRBV6-1	15	.	TRBD1	TRBJ1-1	CASSEPGTGGLEAFF	TGTGCCAGCAGTGAGCCCGGGACAGGGGGCTTGGAAGCTTTCTTT